The clone carrying this T cell receptor (beta chain) has a handful of counts. The antigen remains undetermined. A much larger clone lies one base from this, so it may be a read error. These data are taken from a study of T cell repertoires in cytomegalovirus infection. V gave up 3 bases and J gave up 3 bases, with 8 bases separating them. The CDR3 loop spans 13 amino acids. Germline values: CDR1 SGHAT, CDR2 FQNNGV. TCRdb independently ran MiXCR on the reads; one entry per CDR3 protein. This sample yields approximately 730,000 distinct CDR3 sequences, of which roughly 33% are seen a single time; around a sixth belongs to the top ten.

The chain carries TRBV11-2 and TRBJ1-1, with D possibly TRBD1 on 6 matching bases. The input for sequencing was cultured PBMCs, taken from culture after CMV antigen stimulation. This clonotype was sampled from a human donor in good health (CMV status not recorded). Some clones in this sample may be carry-over from other donors' samples. The CDR3 coding sequence is TGTGCCAGCAGCTTTGGGGGGCACACTGAAGCTTTCTTT. It yields the protein CASSFGGHTEAFF.